The present entry profiles one T cell receptor (beta chain) with its context. Methods used by the authors: Amplification with reference gene primers provided the estimates of nucleated cell counts. Repertoires were generated with immunoSEQ multiplex PCR, while TCRdb's copy carries only in-frame clones and drops some. The V and J calls and clone size were taken over from that table, and D and trimming were inferred from the DNA. The profile shows about 150,000 clones, roughly nine tenths of them singletons. This specimen comes from a study of blood T cell repertoires in COVID-19. Study background: Specimens from acute and convalescent COVID-19 originated in the United States, Italy and Spain. In each case, the material was cDNA or gDNA derived from T cells, B-cell-depleted T cells, or PBMCs.

The sample taken for sequencing was peripheral blood. The clonotype comes from a woman aged 70 to 79 with acute or convalescent COVID-19.

The CDR3 loop is CASSHGQAGNTIYF. The CDR3 region has the DNA TGTGCCAGCAGCCACGGACAGGCTGGAAACACCATATATTTT. The rearrangement uses TRBV3-1 (or the pseudogene TRBV3-2) and TRBJ1-3, with 7 bases matching TRBD1. There are 14 residues in the CDR3. CDR1 and CDR2 (germline): LGHDT, YNNKEL (reference sequence). Trimming took 3 bases from V and 2 from J; bases not matched to a gene: 1.